What follows are 24 T cell receptor beta chains derived from one specimen sequenced in a study of cytomegalovirus exposure and HLA in healthy donors. Primers included in the PCR were 60 Vbeta and 13 Jbeta primers. Generated by immunoSEQ multiplex PCR, the TCRdb table keeps only in-frame clones and is missing some. In the table there are about 130,000 clones, 66% of which are singletons. Sequenced material: PBMCs. Source of these receptors: a human donor in good health.

V gene TRBV5-1 combines with J gene TRBJ2-3; 7 bases fit TRBD1. The CDR3 length is 16 residues. Germline V lookup: CDR1 SGHRS, CDR2 YFSETQ. V was pared by 0 bases and J by 2 bases, with 6 bases of the junction left unmatched. The CDR3 DNA is TGCGCCAGCAGCTTGGCTTCCGGGACAGTCACAGATACGCAGTATTTT. Translating it yields CASSLASGTVTDTQYF. Together with reference TRBV5-1 and TRBJ2-3, the CDR3 gives the full variable domain: KAGVTQTPRYLIKTRGQQVTLSCSPISGHRSVSWYQQTPGQGLQFLFEYFSETQRNKGNFPGRFSGRQFSNSRSEMNVSTLELGDSALYLCASSLASGTVTDTQYFGPGTRLTVL.

This clone was recorded once. The V and J genes are TRBV6-1 and TRBJ2-4, with D tentatively TRBD1 (6 bases). Deletions cut 3 bases from V and 10 bases from J, with 10 bases between. Looked up from germline, CDR1 is MNHNS and CDR2 is SASEGT. This CDR3 spans 12 amino acids. This chain's CDR3 is CASSDGTPIQYF. CDR3 DNA sequence: TGTGCCAGCAGTGATGGGACACCGATTCAGTACTTC.

In its sample, this clone was seen a few times. The rearrangement links TRBV27 to TRBJ1-3; D unclear. Germline V CDR1 and CDR2: MNHEY, SMNVEV (reference sequence). The CDR3 is 15 residues long. Trimming removed 4 bases from V and 4 bases from J, with 14 bases in between. The CDR3 region has the DNA TGTGCCAGCAGTTCCGGTACCGGCGGGGGAAACACCATATATTTT. Protein: CASSSGTGGGNTIYF.

This sequence joins TRBV10-1 and TRBJ1-2; weak D call: TRBD1 (6 bases). V was shortened by 6 bases and J by 5 bases, with 13 bases between the two germline ends. Germline lookup yields CDR1 WNHNN and CDR2 SYGVQD (reference sequence). This CDR3 spans 13 amino acids. In nucleotides, the CDR3 is TGCGCCAGCAGCCCGACAGGAACTTATGGCTACACCTTC. This codes for CASSPTGTYGYTF.

The chain is built from TRBV6-5 and TRBJ2-7, with 10 bases matching TRBD1. The CDR3 length is 14 residues. After removal of 7 bases from V and 3 bases from J, the junction contained 6 bases not matched to a gene. The germline V gene has CDR1 MNHEY and CDR2 SVGAGI. CDR3 protein: CASTRTGGNYEQYF. The CDR3 coding sequence is TGTGCCAGCACCCGGACAGGGGGTAACTACGAGCAGTACTTC.

This clone was counted a few times. The chain is built from TRBV7-2 and TRBJ2-7; tentative D call: TRBD2 (7 bases). Germline lookup yields CDR1 SGHTA and CDR2 FQGNSA. V gave up 5 bases and J gave up 2 bases, with 16 bases separating them. This CDR3 spans 15 amino acids. CDR3 residues: CASSPGRGPPYEQYF. CDR3 sequence (DNA): TGTGCCAGCAGCCCAGGGCGGGGGCCCCCCTACGAGCAGTACTTC.

This chain links TRBV6-6 with TRBJ2-1; the D gene is possibly TRBD1 (5 bases). V lost 6 bases, J lost 5 bases, and 17 bases lay in between. CDR1 is MNHNY and CDR2 is SVGAGI in the germline V gene (reference sequence). There are 15 residues in the CDR3. The CDR3 here is CASSLKGDRNNEQFF. CDR3 DNA sequence: TGTGCCAGCAGCCTAAAAGGGGATCGGAACAATGAGCAGTTCTTC.

This clone was detected a few times. This chain uses TRBV2 with TRBJ1-2; possible D gene TRBD1, 5 bases. The CDR3 covers 11 residues. V shed 9 bases and J shed 8 bases, with 13 bases lying between them. Per germline, CDR1 SNHLY and CDR2 FYNNEI. The CDR3 is CARGEGVGYTF. The CDR3 region has the DNA TGTGCCAGGGGGGAGGGAGTCGGCTACACCTTC.

The chain combines TRBV6-1 with TRBJ2-1, with D possibly being TRBD2 (5 bases). The CDR3 sequence is 15 residues long. V was clipped by 6 bases and J by 4 bases, with 16 bases between them. The germline V gene encodes CDR1 MNHNS and CDR2 SASEGT. The CDR3: CASRTRVGEYNEQFF. CDR3 DNA sequence: TGTGCCAGCAGGACGCGGGTGGGAGAATACAATGAGCAGTTCTTC.

Here the CDR3 DNA reads TGTGCCAGCAGCTTGTTTGCAGCAACTAATGAAAAACTGTTTTTT. Translated, it gives CASSLFAATNEKLFF. The V gene is TRBV5-6, the J gene TRBJ1-4; D remains ambiguous. Trimming removed 1 base at V and 0 bases at J, with 7 bases between. Germline CDR1 and CDR2: SGHDT and YYEEEE. CDR3 size: 15 residues.

This clone was counted between two and nine times. The chain joins TRBV5-6 to TRBJ1-1, with D possibly being TRBD1 (6 bases). Trimming stripped 1 base from V and 4 bases from J, with 11 bases between. Germline CDR1 and CDR2: SGHDT and YYEEEE. CDR3 length equals 14 residues. CDR3 sequence (DNA): TGTGCCAGCAGCTTGTCCTCAGGGGCCACTGAAGCTTTCTTT. This sequence encodes CASSLSSGATEAFF.

The chain uses TRBV11-2 and TRBJ2-7; TRBD2 matches at 14 bases. V trimming: 1 base; J trimming: 4 bases; junction bases outside the gene matches: 6. The CDR3 is made up of 17 amino acids. CDR1 is SGHAT and CDR2 is FQNNGV in the germline V gene. The DNA of the CDR3 is TGTGCCAGCAGCTTAGGAGGGACTAGCGGGAGAGGGTACGAGCAGTACTTC. It translates to CASSLGGTSGRGYEQYF.

This clone was recorded a few times. J is TRBJ1-2 and V is TRBV13; TRBD1 is a possible D gene (6 bases). There are 14 residues in the CDR3. V lost 3 bases, J lost 3 bases, and 11 bases lay in between. Germline loops: CDR1 PRHDT, CDR2 FYEKMQ (reference sequence). DNA for the CDR3: TGTGCCAGCAGCTTCCAGACAGGCTACTATGGCTACACCTTC. This sequence encodes CASSFQTGYYGYTF.

V and J are TRBV18 and TRBJ1-1; the D is unclear. The CDR3 totals 13 residues. The ends were cut back, 3 bases at V and 5 bases at J, with 10 bases in the middle. The germline CDR1 and CDR2 sequences are KGHSH and LQKENI. CDR3 coding DNA: TGTGCCAGCTCACCTGCGCGGGATACTGAAGCTTTCTTT. Protein product: CASSPARDTEAFF.

The V gene is TRBV12-1, the J gene TRBJ2-1; the table's D call TRBD2 went unverified against the DNA. TRBV12-1 has pseudogene status. This CDR3 region has 15 residues. The CDR3 coding sequence is TGTGCCAGCAGCTTTGGGACTAGCGGGCGGGGTGAGCAGTTCTTC. Translating it yields CASSFGTSGRGEQFF.

This clone was observed a handful of times. This chain links TRBV4-2 with TRBJ2-1; a possible D gene is TRBD2 (6 bases). Per the germline V gene, CDR1 is LGHNA and CDR2 is YNFKEQ. V dropped 1 base and J dropped 7 bases, with 17 bases sitting between them. The CDR3 is 16 amino acids. This chain's CDR3 is CASSQGIGGKGNEQFF. In DNA form, the CDR3 reads TGTGCCAGCAGCCAAGGGATCGGCGGGAAAGGAAATGAGCAGTTCTTC.

The rearrangement joins TRBV27 to TRBJ2-1; D is uncertain. The CDR3 is made up of 12 amino acids. Germline loops: CDR1 MNHEY, CDR2 SMNVEV (reference sequence). Between the trimmed V and J ends, which lost 5 bases and 5 bases, there was a span of 7 bases. Here the CDR3 reads CASSGQNNEQFF. CDR3 in DNA: TGTGCCAGCAGTGGGCAGAACAATGAGCAGTTCTTC.

The chain employs TRBV5-6 and TRBJ2-3; D perhaps matches TRBD2 (6 bases). The CDR3 sequence is 15 residues long. The V gene lost 0 bases and the J gene lost 4 bases, with 12 bases spanning the gap. In germline, CDR1 is SGHDT, CDR2 YYEEEE. This CDR3 reads CASSLGVGGADTQYF. The CDR3 DNA reads TGTGCCAGCAGCTTGGGGGTGGGCGGGGCAGATACGCAGTATTTT.

The V call is TRBV7-8, the J call TRBJ2-7; D gene unclear. The CDR3 is 12 amino acids. Per germline, CDR1 SGHVS and CDR2 FQNEAQ. The V end lost 3 bases, the J end lost 0 bases, and 3 bases lay between the germline ends. The DNA for the CDR3 is TGTGCCAGCAGCTTTAGCTCCTACGAGCAGTACTTC. This codes for CASSFSSYEQYF.

The chain recombines TRBV20-1 with TRBJ2-1; tentative D call: TRBD2 (6 bases). V dropped 5 bases and J dropped 9 bases, with 11 bases sitting between them. Per the germline V gene, CDR1 is DFQATT and CDR2 is SNEGSKA (reference sequence). This CDR3 contains 11 residues. The CDR3 nucleotides are TGCAGTGCTCTAGCGTTTGGTGAGCAGTTCTTC. Translating gives CSALAFGEQFF.

The CDR3 nucleotides read TGTGCCAGCAGTCAACCGGGACTAGCGGAAAACATTCAGTACTTC. It specifies CASSQPGLAENIQYF. The chain has TRBV6-1 and TRBJ2-4; 11 positions match TRBD2. The CDR3 totals 15 residues. Germline loops: CDR1 MNHNS, CDR2 SASEGT. V lost 5 bases, J lost 5 bases, and 5 bases stayed unmatched.

This chain links TRBV4-2 with TRBJ1-5; 8 bases are shared with TRBD1. CDR3 length: 16 amino acids. V lost 3 bases to trimming and J lost 0 bases; unmatched junction nucleotides: 4. Germline CDR1 is LGHNA and CDR2 is YNFKEQ. The CDR3 region is CASSHTDRDSNQPQHF. CDR3 nucleotides: TGTGCCAGCAGCCACACGGACAGGGATAGCAATCAGCCCCAGCATTTT.

This clone has a handful of counts. The gene calls are TRBV10-3 and TRBJ2-7; no clear D. Germline V gene lookup returns CDR1 ENHRY and CDR2 SYGVKD. The CDR3 loop spans 13 amino acids. V was clipped by 0 bases and J by 4 bases, with 7 bases between them. The DNA for the CDR3 is TGTGCCATCAGTGAGTCAGACTCGTACGAGCAGTACTTC. This sequence encodes CAISESDSYEQYF.

This clone was counted between two and nine times. This chain links TRBV9 with TRBJ2-7; a possible D gene is TRBD2 (6 bases). V lost 4 bases, J lost 0 bases, and 17 bases lay in between. The length of the CDR3 is 16 residues. The germline V gene encodes CDR1 SGDLS and CDR2 YYNGEE. The chain's CDR3 is CASSPISGGSSYEQYF. The CDR3 nucleotides are TGTGCCAGCAGCCCCATTAGCGGAGGGAGCTCCTACGAGCAGTACTTC.